The rows below give T cell receptor beta chains drawn from one sample of a study of T cells after yellow fever vaccination. TCRdb re-analysed the 5' RACE reads in MiXCR, keeping a single row per CDR3 protein. The repertoire holds some 350,000 distinct CDR3 sequences, with roughly 8.7% as singletons. Sequencing was performed on PBMCs, taken on the day of the first yellow fever vaccination. Every receptor here comes from a man between 18 and 29 years old who received the YFV17D yellow fever vaccine. Each CDR3 is given with its conserved first and last residue. A D gene is named only where the DNA matches it firmly. Clone size is not always given. Where it is, it says once, few, many or a class for expanded clones.

D	V	size	J	CDR3	DNA
NA	TRBV20-1	NA	TRBJ2-1	CSARAAFGVGNEQFF	TGCAGTGCTAGGGCGGCCTTCGGGGTAGGGAATGAGCAGTTCTTC
TRBD1	TRBV10-3	few	TRBJ2-7	CAISIGTGHLDRYEQYF	TGTGCCATCAGTATCGGGACAGGCCATTTAGATCGCTACGAGCAGTACTTC
NA	TRBV7-2	NA	TRBJ1-2	CASSLGGPGAAYGYTF	TGTGCCAGCAGCTTAGGGGGGCCAGGGGCGGCCTATGGCTACACCTTC
NA	TRBV27	NA	TRBJ1-5	CASRQGYSNQPQHF	TGTGCCAGCAGACAGGGTTATAGCAATCAGCCCCAGCATTTT
NA	TRBV4-3	NA	TRBJ1-1	CASSQDLVGVTEAFF	TGCGCCAGCAGCCAAGATCTTGTGGGGGTCACTGAAGCTTTCTTT
TRBD1	TRBV29-1	few	TRBJ2-3	CSVGTGATSTDTQYF	TGCAGCGTGGGGACAGGGGCGACCAGCACAGATACGCAGTATTTT
NA	TRBV5-1	many	TRBJ2-5	CASSRAPLERETQYF	TGCGCCAGCAGCAGGGCCCCCCTAGAACGAGAGACCCAGTACTTC
NA	TRBV3-1	few	TRBJ1-1	CASSQEGGSEAFF	TGTGCCAGCAGCCAAGAGGGCGGGTCTGAAGCTTTCTTT
NA	TRBV30	few	TRBJ1-1	CAWSLRGGSNTEAFF	TGTGCCTGGAGTCTCCGGGGGGGGTCGAACACTGAAGCTTTCTTT
NA	TRBV30	NA	TRBJ1-1	CAWTAATNTEAFF	TGTGCCTGGACGGCAGCAACTAACACTGAAGCTTTCTTT
TRBD2	TRBV11-2	NA	TRBJ2-3	CASSLRWTSGRDTQYF	TGTGCCAGCAGCTTAAGGTGGACTAGCGGGCGGGATACGCAGTATTTT
TRBD2	TRBV5-1	NA	TRBJ2-3	CASSLGYGGVADTQYF	TGCGCCAGCAGCTTAGGGTATGGGGGGGTCGCAGATACGCAGTATTTT
TRBD1	TRBV7-2	NA	TRBJ2-7	CASSSKQGFSYEQYF	TGTGCCAGCAGCTCCAAACAGGGGTTCTCCTACGAGCAGTACTTC
TRBD1	TRBV7-2	few	TRBJ1-5	CASSLEKGAWQPQHF	TGTGCCAGCAGCTTAGAGAAGGGGGCGTGGCAGCCCCAGCATTTT
TRBD2	TRBV6-1	NA	TRBJ2-2	CASRRGSTGELFF	TGTGCCAGCAGGCGGGGGAGCACCGGGGAGCTGTTTTTT
NA	TRBV4-1	many	TRBJ1-4	CASSGAASGGEKLFF	TGCGCCAGCAGCGGGGCAGCCTCGGGCGGTGAAAAACTGTTTTTT
NA	TRBV11-2	few	TRBJ2-5	CASSLRSGEKQETQYF	TGTGCCAGCAGCTTAAGGTCAGGGGAGAAACAAGAGACCCAGTACTTC
TRBD1	TRBV7-2	few	TRBJ1-1	CASSPTPGQGWAFF	TGTGCCAGCAGCCCAACGCCGGGACAGGGTTGGGCTTTCTTT
NA	TRBV18	NA	TRBJ2-5	CASSPSGSGETQYF	TGTGCCAGCTCCCCCTCCGGGTCAGGGGAGACCCAGTACTTC
NA	TRBV6-2/TRBV6-3	few	TRBJ1-5	CASRLGRLSNQPQHF	TGTGCCAGCAGGCTAGGACGGCTTAGCAATCAGCCCCAGCATTTT
TRBD1	TRBV7-2	NA	TRBJ1-3	CASSFQTGRWVDTIYF	TGTGCCAGCAGCTTTCAGACAGGGCGGTGGGTGGACACCATATATTTT
NA	TRBV7-9	few	TRBJ2-1	CASSTTGGPEQFF	TGTGCCAGCAGTACAACTGGAGGGCCGGAGCAGTTCTTC
NA	TRBV6-5	few	TRBJ2-1	CASSYSGGPVYNEQFF	TGTGCCAGCAGTTACTCGGGGGGGCCGGTCTACAATGAGCAGTTCTTC
NA	TRBV7-8	few	TRBJ2-1	CASSLGREYNEQFF	TGTGCCAGCAGCTTGGGCAGGGAGTACAATGAGCAGTTCTTC
NA	TRBV12-3/TRBV12-4	few	TRBJ1-5	CASSFSQSQPQHF	TGTGCCAGCAGTTTTTCGCAGAGTCAGCCCCAGCATTTT
NA	TRBV6-5	NA	TRBJ2-7	CASSYPKGSGSYEQYF	TGTGCCAGCAGTTACCCGAAAGGTTCGGGGAGCTACGAGCAGTACTTC
NA	TRBV15	NA	TRBJ2-5	CASSRDLASETQYF	TGTGCCAGCAGCCGCGACCTAGCGTCAGAGACCCAGTACTTC
NA	TRBV11-1	NA	TRBJ2-1	CASSLESHRGPGPYNEQFF	TGTGCCAGCAGCTTAGAATCGCACAGAGGGCCCGGGCCCTACAATGAGCAGTTCTTC
NA	TRBV7-9	many	TRBJ1-2	CASSMGPGNYGYTF	TGTGCCAGCAGTATGGGGCCCGGAAACTATGGCTACACCTTC
NA	TRBV18	many	TRBJ2-1	CASSPGQGSYNEQFF	TGCGCCAGCAGCCCCGGGCAGGGATCCTACAATGAGCAGTTCTTC
NA	TRBV20-1	NA	TRBJ2-3	CSARRTEYTDTQYF	TGCAGTGCTAGACGGACGGAATACACAGATACGCAGTATTTT
NA	TRBV6-1	few	TRBJ2-7	CASTGGPSYYEQYF	TGTGCCAGCACGGGGGGCCCAAGTTACTACGAGCAGTACTTC
NA	TRBV6-5	many	TRBJ2-2	CASRLGQSNTGELFF	TGTGCCAGCAGACTAGGACAGTCAAACACCGGGGAGCTGTTTTTT
NA	TRBV4-1	few	TRBJ2-5	CASSQDSGETQYF	TGCGCCAGCAGCCAAGATTCCGGAGAGACCCAGTACTTC
TRBD1	TRBV6-6	few	TRBJ1-2	CASSQGADGYTF	TGTGCCAGCTCTCAGGGGGCGGATGGCTACACCTTC
TRBD2	TRBV6-5	few	TRBJ2-6	CASSLSSGGFSGANVLTF	TGTGCCAGCAGCCTGTCTAGCGGGGGTTTCTCTGGGGCCAACGTCCTGACTTTC
NA	TRBV7-9	NA	TRBJ1-1	CASSSARMNTEAFF	TGTGCCAGCAGCTCTGCTAGAATGAACACTGAAGCTTTCTTT
NA	TRBV12-3/TRBV12-4	few	TRBJ2-7	CASSYQPTDYEQYF	TGTGCCAGCAGTTACCAGCCTACCGATTACGAGCAGTACTTC
NA	TRBV28	many	TRBJ2-1	CASSPWASKGEQFF	TGTGCCAGCAGTCCGTGGGCATCGAAGGGTGAGCAGTTCTTC
NA	TRBV15	few	TRBJ2-3	CATSRGGGERTDTQYF	TGTGCCACCAGCAGAGGCGGAGGGGAACGCACAGATACGCAGTATTTT
TRBD2	TRBV25-1	NA	TRBJ2-1	CASSEGTSASVDNEQFF	TGTGCCAGCAGTGAGGGAACTAGCGCTTCGGTGGACAATGAGCAGTTCTTC
NA	TRBV27	few	TRBJ1-2	CASSLAREGGYTF	TGTGCCAGCAGTTTAGCCAGGGAGGGTGGCTACACCTTC
NA	TRBV2	NA	TRBJ2-3	CASSPPPMDTDTQYF	TGTGCCAGCAGTCCTCCGCCTATGGACACAGATACGCAGTATTTT
TRBD1	TRBV28	few	TRBJ1-1	CASGPGQGWTEAFF	TGTGCCAGCGGACCGGGACAGGGGTGGACTGAAGCTTTCTTT
NA	TRBV29-1	few	TRBJ2-7	CSVAPPREQYF	TGCAGCGTTGCCCCTCCGCGCGAGCAGTACTTC
TRBD1	TRBV5-6	few	TRBJ2-7	CASSGDSHEQYF	TGTGCCAGCAGCGGGGACAGCCACGAGCAGTACTTC
TRBD1	TRBV28	NA	TRBJ2-3	CASSFRDRGWDTQYF	TGTGCCAGCAGTTTTAGGGACAGGGGATGGGATACGCAGTATTTT
TRBD2	TRBV5-5	many	TRBJ2-3	CASSLGSGGAMDTQYF	TGTGCCAGCAGCTTGGGTAGCGGGGGGGCAATGGATACGCAGTATTTT
NA	TRBV24-1	many	TRBJ2-1	CATSGPGRRFYNEQFF	TGTGCCACCAGTGGACCGGGACGGCGCTTCTACAATGAGCAGTTCTTC
NA	TRBV10-1	few	TRBJ2-7	CASSEYFSGEQYF	TGCGCCAGCAGTGAGTACTTTTCAGGCGAGCAGTACTTC
NA	TRBV6-5	few	TRBJ1-1	CASITGWGAEAFF	TGTGCCAGCATTACAGGGTGGGGGGCTGAAGCTTTCTTT
TRBD2	TRBV12-3/TRBV12-4	NA	TRBJ2-1	CASSLGLAGPRDEQFF	TGTGCCAGCAGTTTGGGACTAGCGGGGCCCCGGGATGAGCAGTTCTTC
TRBD1	TRBV7-3	NA	TRBJ1-5	CASSYGTGIYSNQPQHF	TGTGCCAGCAGCTACGGGACAGGGATTTATAGCAATCAGCCCCAGCATTTT
NA	TRBV5-1	few	TRBJ2-5	CASSTGWGAGETQYF	TGCGCCAGCAGCACAGGATGGGGGGCAGGAGAGACCCAGTACTTC
NA	TRBV5-1	many	TRBJ1-1	CASSFGNTEAFF	TGTGCCAGCAGCTTTGGGAACACTGAAGCTTTCTTT
NA	TRBV5-4	few	TRBJ1-1	CASSTRTANTEAFF	TGTGCCAGCAGCACCAGGACAGCGAACACTGAAGCTTTCTTT